A selection of T cell receptor beta chains follows, all from one sample in a study of cytomegalovirus exposure and HLA in healthy donors. The data were produced by immunoSEQ multiplex PCR, yet TCRdb's version contains in-frame clones alone and is incomplete. The sample carries more than 150,000 clones, roughly 82% recorded once. Input material: PBMCs. These receptors were obtained from a man in his forties in good health and CMV-seronegative. The CDR3 runs from the conserved cysteine through the conserved F or W. A D gene is named only where the DNA matches it firmly. The size entry is marked missing in some rows and otherwise reads once, few, many or a size class.

cdr3_aa: CASSDGLSNQPQHF
cdr3_nt: TGTGCCAGCAGCGATGGACTGAGTAATCAGCCCCAGCATTTT
clone_size: once
v_call: TRBV9
cdr3_length: 14
d_call: .
j_call: TRBJ1-5

cdr3_aa: CAWSTGRGDTEAFF
cdr3_nt: TGTGCCTGGAGTACGGGCAGGGGGGACACTGAAGCTTTCTTT
clone_size: .
v_call: TRBV30
cdr3_length: 14
d_call: TRBD1
j_call: TRBJ1-1

cdr3_aa: CASSFVRVGEQFF
cdr3_nt: TGTGCCAGCAGCTTTGTCAGGGTCGGTGAGCAGTTCTTC
clone_size: .
v_call: TRBV5-5
cdr3_length: 13
d_call: .
j_call: TRBJ2-1

cdr3_aa: CASSHDRGQGGELFF
cdr3_nt: TGTGCCAGCAGTCACGACAGGGGGCAGGGCGGGGAGCTGTTTTTT
clone_size: .
v_call: TRBV6-5
cdr3_length: 15
d_call: TRBD1
j_call: TRBJ2-2

cdr3_aa: CASSLERANPTGGLSYEQYF
cdr3_nt: TGTGCCAGCAGTTTAGAGCGGGCTAACCCGACGGGAGGCCTCTCCTACGAGCAGTACTTC
clone_size: .
v_call: TRBV28
cdr3_length: 20
d_call: TRBD2
j_call: TRBJ2-7

cdr3_aa: CAISDTGEAFF
cdr3_nt: TGTGCCATCAGTGACACAGGAGAAGCTTTCTTT
clone_size: .
v_call: TRBV10-3
cdr3_length: 11
d_call: .
j_call: TRBJ1-1

cdr3_aa: CASNMNSAEAFF
cdr3_nt: TGTGCCAGCAATATGAATAGCGCTGAAGCTTTCTTT
clone_size: .
v_call: TRBV6-5
cdr3_length: 12
d_call: .
j_call: TRBJ1-1

cdr3_aa: CASSLDRATYEQYF
cdr3_nt: TGTGCCAGCAGCTTAGACAGGGCCACCTACGAGCAGTACTTC
clone_size: .
v_call: TRBV7-2
cdr3_length: 14
d_call: .
j_call: TRBJ2-7

cdr3_aa: CASSGTSGGALTQYF
cdr3_nt: TGTGCCAGCAGTGGGACTAGCGGGGGGGCCTTGACCCAGTACTTC
clone_size: .
v_call: TRBV6-1
cdr3_length: 15
d_call: TRBD2
j_call: TRBJ2-5

cdr3_aa: CASSSPRGRNTEAFF
cdr3_nt: TGTGCCAGCAGCTCTCCCAGGGGACGTAACACTGAAGCTTTCTTT
clone_size: few
v_call: TRBV11-2
cdr3_length: 15
d_call: .
j_call: TRBJ1-1

cdr3_aa: CASSSNRVYNEQFF
cdr3_nt: TGTGCCAGCAGTTCGAACAGGGTCTACAATGAGCAGTTCTTC
clone_size: .
v_call: TRBV7-2
cdr3_length: 14
d_call: .
j_call: TRBJ2-1

cdr3_aa: CASSGRGTGTTYEQYF
cdr3_nt: TGTGCCAGCAGCGGTCGAGGGACAGGGACAACCTACGAGCAGTACTTC
clone_size: .
v_call: TRBV2
cdr3_length: 16
d_call: TRBD1
j_call: TRBJ2-7

cdr3_aa: CASSQDMTGAGNTIYF
cdr3_nt: TGCGCCAGCAGCCAAGATATGACAGGGGCTGGAAACACCATATATTTT
clone_size: few
v_call: TRBV4-3
cdr3_length: 16
d_call: TRBD1
j_call: TRBJ1-3

cdr3_aa: CASSLPLRGGGLDEQFF
cdr3_nt: TGTGCCAGCAGCTTACCCCTCAGGGGAGGGGGTCTTGATGAGCAGTTCTTC
clone_size: .
v_call: TRBV7-8
cdr3_length: 17
d_call: .
j_call: TRBJ2-1

cdr3_aa: CASVKTGDVNQPQHF
cdr3_nt: TGTGCCAGTGTGAAAACAGGGGACGTAAATCAGCCCCAGCATTTT
clone_size: .
v_call: TRBV19
cdr3_length: 15
d_call: TRBD1
j_call: TRBJ1-5

cdr3_aa: CAWSPQVGGNQPQHF
cdr3_nt: TGTGCCTGGAGTCCACAGGTTGGGGGCAATCAGCCCCAGCATTTT
clone_size: few
v_call: TRBV30
cdr3_length: 15
d_call: .
j_call: TRBJ1-5

cdr3_aa: CASSPADRGLVGYTF
cdr3_nt: TGTGCCAGCAGTCCAGCCGACAGGGGGCTGGTCGGCTACACCTTC
clone_size: .
v_call: TRBV27
cdr3_length: 15
d_call: TRBD1
j_call: TRBJ1-2

cdr3_aa: CASSRLLGGNTEAFF
cdr3_nt: TGTGCCAGCAGCCGGCTACTTGGAGGGAACACTGAAGCTTTCTTT
clone_size: .
v_call: TRBV5-6
cdr3_length: 15
d_call: .
j_call: TRBJ1-1

cdr3_aa: CASSLLSAGTNEKLFF
cdr3_nt: TGTGCCAGCAGCTTATTATCCGCAGGAACTAATGAAAAACTGTTTTTT
clone_size: few
v_call: TRBV7-9
cdr3_length: 16
d_call: .
j_call: TRBJ1-4

cdr3_aa: CASRPEGGPHNEQFF
cdr3_nt: TGTGCCAGCAGACCTGAGGGGGGGCCCCACAATGAGCAGTTCTTC
clone_size: .
v_call: TRBV11-1
cdr3_length: 15
d_call: .
j_call: TRBJ2-1

cdr3_aa: CASSLDTSTDTQYF
cdr3_nt: TGTGCCAGCAGCCTGGACACCAGCACAGATACGCAGTATTTT
clone_size: few
v_call: TRBV6-5
cdr3_length: 14
d_call: .
j_call: TRBJ2-3

cdr3_aa: CASSYSTGEVYEQYF
cdr3_nt: TGTGCCAGCAGTTACTCCACAGGTGAGGTCTACGAGCAGTACTTC
clone_size: .
v_call: TRBV6-6
cdr3_length: 15
d_call: .
j_call: TRBJ2-7

cdr3_aa: CATYLAATATDTQYF
cdr3_nt: TGTGCCACTTATTTAGCGGCTACTGCCACAGATACGCAGTATTTT
clone_size: .
v_call: TRBV7-8
cdr3_length: 15
d_call: .
j_call: TRBJ2-3

cdr3_aa: CASSPNRGNTEAFF
cdr3_nt: TGTGCCAGCTCCCCTAACAGGGGAAACACTGAAGCTTTCTTT
clone_size: once
v_call: TRBV18
cdr3_length: 14
d_call: TRBD1
j_call: TRBJ1-1

cdr3_aa: CASSVPTSTDTQYF
cdr3_nt: TGTGCCAGCAGTGTACCTACTAGCACAGATACGCAGTATTTT
clone_size: .
v_call: TRBV6-1
cdr3_length: 14
d_call: .
j_call: TRBJ2-3

cdr3_aa: CASSLRATGGRTDTQYF
cdr3_nt: TGTGCCAGCAGCTTAAGGGCGACAGGGGGAAGAACAGATACGCAGTATTTT
clone_size: .
v_call: TRBV7-9
cdr3_length: 17
d_call: TRBD1
j_call: TRBJ2-3

cdr3_aa: CASSLGTRQETQYF
cdr3_nt: TGTGCCAGCAGCCTCGGGACTAGACAAGAGACCCAGTACTTC
clone_size: .
v_call: TRBV4-2
cdr3_length: 14
d_call: TRBD2
j_call: TRBJ2-5

cdr3_aa: CASSSGQNQPQHF
cdr3_nt: TGTGCCAGCAGCTCGGGACAGAATCAGCCCCAGCATTTT
clone_size: .
v_call: TRBV11-2
cdr3_length: 13
d_call: TRBD1
j_call: TRBJ1-5

cdr3_aa: CASSQDSLVKQYF
cdr3_nt: TGTGCCAGCAGCCAAGATAGTCTAGTAAAGCAGTACTTC
clone_size: .
v_call: TRBV14
cdr3_length: 13
d_call: .
j_call: TRBJ2-7

cdr3_aa: CASSQVQGTNYGYTF
cdr3_nt: TGCGCCAGCAGCCAAGTTCAGGGTACCAACTATGGCTACACCTTC
clone_size: .
v_call: TRBV4-3
cdr3_length: 15
d_call: .
j_call: TRBJ1-2